Listed below are T cell receptor beta chains from one sample, sequenced in a study of beta chain features in type 1 diabetes. Here immunoSEQ multiplex PCR was the method, and the copy in TCRdb shows in-frame clones only, minus some. The table lists 130,000 to 150,000 clones, 13% of them singletons. The sample taken for sequencing was central memory CD4+ T cells from blood. Receptor source: a man in his late teens or twenties with type 1 diabetes. Both conserved end residues are part of each CDR3. D genes are given only for firm matches. For some rows the clone size is stated as once, few or many, or as a class when expanded; others skip it.

CDR3nt: TGCGCCAGCAGCTTTACATACAACAATGAGCAGTTCTTC
CDR3aa: CASSFTYNNEQFF
d_gene: -
v_gene: TRBV5-1
j_gene: TRBJ2-1
abundance: few

CDR3nt: TGTGCCACCAGCAGCGGCGGAGACTATGGCTACACCTTC
CDR3aa: CATSSGGDYGYTF
d_gene: -
v_gene: TRBV15
j_gene: TRBJ1-2
abundance: many

CDR3nt: TGCGCCAGCAGCGCGGACGGATCGATGAACACTGAAGCTTTCTTT
CDR3aa: CASSADGSMNTEAFF
d_gene: -
v_gene: TRBV5-1
j_gene: TRBJ1-1
abundance: -

CDR3nt: TGCGCCAGCAGCTTGGGACTAGCGGGAAAAGAGACCCAGTACTTC
CDR3aa: CASSLGLAGKETQYF
d_gene: TRBD2
v_gene: TRBV5-1
j_gene: TRBJ2-5
abundance: few

CDR3nt: TGTGCCAGCACCGCAGGGACGGCTAACTATGGCTACACCTTC
CDR3aa: CASTAGTANYGYTF
d_gene: -
v_gene: TRBV6-5
j_gene: TRBJ1-2
abundance: few

CDR3nt: TGCGCCAGCAGCTTGGACGCGGGGGCCTACGAGCAGTACTTC
CDR3aa: CASSLDAGAYEQYF
d_gene: TRBD2
v_gene: TRBV5-1
j_gene: TRBJ2-7
abundance: -

CDR3nt: TGTGCCAGCAGTGAATATGAACTCCTCCCTGGAAAACTGTTTTTT
CDR3aa: CASSEYELLPGKLFF
d_gene: -
v_gene: TRBV2
j_gene: TRBJ1-4
abundance: many

CDR3nt: TGTGCCAGCAGCCCCAGGGCAGGGCAAGAGACCCAGTACTTC
CDR3aa: CASSPRAGQETQYF
d_gene: -
v_gene: TRBV7-6
j_gene: TRBJ2-5
abundance: -

CDR3nt: TGTGCCAGCAGCTTGGACATCTACTCTGGAAACACCATATATTTT
CDR3aa: CASSLDIYSGNTIYF
d_gene: -
v_gene: TRBV5-4
j_gene: TRBJ1-3
abundance: few

CDR3nt: TGTGCCATCAGTGGTAGACTAGCGAGTTCCTACAATGAGCAGTTCTTC
CDR3aa: CAISGRLASSYNEQFF
d_gene: TRBD2
v_gene: TRBV10-3
j_gene: TRBJ2-1
abundance: few

CDR3nt: TGTGCCAGCTCCAGCCTGGAGACCCAGTACTTC
CDR3aa: CASSSLETQYF
d_gene: -
v_gene: TRBV28
j_gene: TRBJ2-5
abundance: few

CDR3nt: TGTGCCAGCAGCTTGAGCGGTTTGTCCTACGAGCAGTACTTC
CDR3aa: CASSLSGLSYEQYF
d_gene: -
v_gene: TRBV7-9
j_gene: TRBJ2-7
abundance: -

CDR3nt: TGTGCCAGCAGCCACTGGGCACAGGGGGCATCAGATACGCAGTATTTT
CDR3aa: CASSHWAQGASDTQYF
d_gene: TRBD1
v_gene: TRBV7-2
j_gene: TRBJ2-3
abundance: -

CDR3nt: TGTGCCACCAGGGGCAGGGTCGAATCACCCCTCCACTTT
CDR3aa: CATRGRVESPLHF
d_gene: -
v_gene: TRBV27
j_gene: TRBJ1-6
abundance: -

CDR3nt: TGTGCCAGCAGTCCCAGTAGCTCTGCAAACACCATATATTTT
CDR3aa: CASSPSSSANTIYF
d_gene: -
v_gene: TRBV7-9
j_gene: TRBJ1-3
abundance: few

CDR3nt: TGTGCCAGCAGTGGGACTACCCAAGAGACCCAGTACTTC
CDR3aa: CASSGTTQETQYF
d_gene: TRBD2
v_gene: TRBV6-5
j_gene: TRBJ2-5
abundance: many

CDR3nt: TGTGCCAGCAGTACTCCAGCGGGGCAAGAGACCCAGTACTTC
CDR3aa: CASSTPAGQETQYF
d_gene: TRBD2
v_gene: TRBV5-4
j_gene: TRBJ2-5
abundance: few

CDR3nt: TGCGCCAGCAGCTTCGGACAGGGGAATGGCTACACCTTC
CDR3aa: CASSFGQGNGYTF
d_gene: TRBD1
v_gene: TRBV5-1
j_gene: TRBJ1-2
abundance: -

CDR3nt: TGTGCCAGCAGCCCTTTGAGAAGCGAACCTTACTATGGCTACACCTTC
CDR3aa: CASSPLRSEPYYGYTF
d_gene: -
v_gene: TRBV28
j_gene: TRBJ1-2
abundance: few

CDR3nt: TGTGCCTGGAGTGGGCCCTACGAGCAGTACTTC
CDR3aa: CAWSGPYEQYF
d_gene: -
v_gene: TRBV30
j_gene: TRBJ2-7
abundance: -

CDR3nt: TGTGCCAGCAGCCTCGGGACTAGCAAATCGAATGAGCAGTTCTTC
CDR3aa: CASSLGTSKSNEQFF
d_gene: TRBD2
v_gene: TRBV7-7
j_gene: TRBJ2-1
abundance: -

CDR3nt: TGTGCCAGCAGCCCGGGACAGAACTATGGCTACACCTTC
CDR3aa: CASSPGQNYGYTF
d_gene: TRBD1
v_gene: TRBV11-2
j_gene: TRBJ1-2
abundance: -

CDR3nt: TGCGCCAGCAGCCTGATGGTCACAGATACGCAGTATTTT
CDR3aa: CASSLMVTDTQYF
d_gene: -
v_gene: TRBV5-1
j_gene: TRBJ2-3
abundance: few

CDR3nt: TGCGCCAGCAGCCAAGGGCATAAGAACATTCAGTACTTC
CDR3aa: CASSQGHKNIQYF
d_gene: -
v_gene: TRBV4-1
j_gene: TRBJ2-4
abundance: -

CDR3nt: TGTGCCAGCAGCTTAGGGGTCTTACACCAAGAGACCCAGTACTTC
CDR3aa: CASSLGVLHQETQYF
d_gene: -
v_gene: TRBV11-3
j_gene: TRBJ2-5
abundance: -

CDR3nt: TGTGCCAGCAGCTTGGGGGACAGGGACTTCTACAATGAGCAGTTCTTC
CDR3aa: CASSLGDRDFYNEQFF
d_gene: TRBD1
v_gene: TRBV5-4
j_gene: TRBJ2-1
abundance: -

CDR3nt: TGTGCCAGCGGGATGGGCTCCTACGAGCAGTACTTC
CDR3aa: CASGMGSYEQYF
d_gene: -
v_gene: TRBV6-6
j_gene: TRBJ2-7
abundance: -

CDR3nt: TGTGCCAGCAGTGGTGACGACAGGGCCAAAAACATTCAGTACTTC
CDR3aa: CASSGDDRAKNIQYF
d_gene: -
v_gene: TRBV9
j_gene: TRBJ2-4
abundance: few

CDR3nt: TGTGCCAGTAGTCCCCGGGAGAGCTCCTACAATGAGCAGTTCTTC
CDR3aa: CASSPRESSYNEQFF
d_gene: -
v_gene: TRBV19
j_gene: TRBJ2-1
abundance: few

CDR3nt: TGTGCCAGCAGCGTGGCGACAGGGGAAGGGACAGATACGCAGTATTTT
CDR3aa: CASSVATGEGTDTQYF
d_gene: TRBD1
v_gene: TRBV5-6
j_gene: TRBJ2-3
abundance: few

CDR3nt: TGTGCCAGCAGCTTACCCGGCACTGACTCCTACGAGCAGTACTTC
CDR3aa: CASSLPGTDSYEQYF
d_gene: -
v_gene: TRBV7-2
j_gene: TRBJ2-7
abundance: -

CDR3nt: TGTGCCATCAAAAGACAGGTGAACACTGAAGCTTTCTTT
CDR3aa: CAIKRQVNTEAFF
d_gene: -
v_gene: TRBV10-3
j_gene: TRBJ1-1
abundance: few

CDR3nt: TGCGCCAGCAGTCACCTACAGGGGGGGAAGGAGACCCAGTACTTC
CDR3aa: CASSHLQGGKETQYF
d_gene: -
v_gene: TRBV10-1
j_gene: TRBJ2-5
abundance: -

CDR3nt: TGTGCTAGTGCCCGTGGAAGTGACAGTTTCACAGATACGCAGTATTTT
CDR3aa: CASARGSDSFTDTQYF
d_gene: -
v_gene: TRBV12-5
j_gene: TRBJ2-3
abundance: few

CDR3nt: TGTGCCTGGGTCCCGGGACAGGGTGGAGAAAAACTGTTTTTT
CDR3aa: CAWVPGQGGEKLFF
d_gene: TRBD1
v_gene: TRBV30
j_gene: TRBJ1-4
abundance: -

CDR3nt: TGTGCCAGCAGCGTAGATCCAACCGGGACGCAGGTGAGGGAGACCCAGTACTTC
CDR3aa: CASSVDPTGTQVRETQYF
d_gene: -
v_gene: TRBV9
j_gene: TRBJ2-5
abundance: -

CDR3nt: TGTGCCAGCAGCTTAAGGGACCATGGGAGCACAGATACGCAGTATTTT
CDR3aa: CASSLRDHGSTDTQYF
d_gene: -
v_gene: TRBV13
j_gene: TRBJ2-3
abundance: -

CDR3nt: TGTGCCAGCAGTCCGGGACAGGGCACAGATACGCAGTATTTT
CDR3aa: CASSPGQGTDTQYF
d_gene: TRBD1
v_gene: TRBV7-3
j_gene: TRBJ2-3
abundance: few

CDR3nt: TGTGCCTGGAGTAGCGGGACAGCGATCTCTGGAAACACCATATATTTT
CDR3aa: CAWSSGTAISGNTIYF
d_gene: TRBD1
v_gene: TRBV30
j_gene: TRBJ1-3
abundance: -

CDR3nt: TGTGCCAGCAGCTTGACAGCAGATACGCAGTATTTT
CDR3aa: CASSLTADTQYF
d_gene: -
v_gene: TRBV7-6
j_gene: TRBJ2-3
abundance: few

CDR3nt: TGTGCCAGTAGTCTATCTTCAGGCTCCTACAATGAGCAGTTCTTC
CDR3aa: CASSLSSGSYNEQFF
d_gene: -
v_gene: TRBV19
j_gene: TRBJ2-1
abundance: -

CDR3nt: TGCAGTGTATCTGGGTTCGAGGGGGCTTTCTTT
CDR3aa: CSVSGFEGAFF
d_gene: -
v_gene: TRBV20-1
j_gene: TRBJ1-1
abundance: -

CDR3nt: TGTGCCAGCAGCTTAGCTGCGTCTCTTAGGGGCGGGGAGCTGTTTTTT
CDR3aa: CASSLAASLRGGELFF
d_gene: -
v_gene: TRBV7-2
j_gene: TRBJ2-2
abundance: -

CDR3nt: TGTGCCAGCAGGAGCAGGGCCGATACGCAGTATTTT
CDR3aa: CASRSRADTQYF
d_gene: -
v_gene: TRBV6-1
j_gene: TRBJ2-3
abundance: -

CDR3nt: TGTGCCTGGAGTAGCTGGCGGGGACAAGGAATCACTGAAGCTTTCTTT
CDR3aa: CAWSSWRGQGITEAFF
d_gene: -
v_gene: TRBV30
j_gene: TRBJ1-1
abundance: few